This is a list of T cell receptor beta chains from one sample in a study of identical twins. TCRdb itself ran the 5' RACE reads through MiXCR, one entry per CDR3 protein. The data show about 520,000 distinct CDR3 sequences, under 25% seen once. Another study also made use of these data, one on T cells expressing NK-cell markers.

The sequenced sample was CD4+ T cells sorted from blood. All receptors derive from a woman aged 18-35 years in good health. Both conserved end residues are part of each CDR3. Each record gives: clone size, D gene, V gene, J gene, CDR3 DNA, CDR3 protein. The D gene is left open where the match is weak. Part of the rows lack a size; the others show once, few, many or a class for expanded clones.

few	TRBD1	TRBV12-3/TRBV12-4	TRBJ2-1	TGTGCCAGCAGTATTCACAGGGGAAATGAGCAGTTCTTC	CASSIHRGNEQFF
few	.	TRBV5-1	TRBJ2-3	TGCGCCAGCAGCTTAATCGGGCCTGAGATGCAGTATTTT	CASSLIGPEMQYF
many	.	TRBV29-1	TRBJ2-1	TGCAGCGTATCGAGGGGTGAGCAGTTCTTC	CSVSRGEQFF
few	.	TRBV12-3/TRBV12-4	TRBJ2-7	TGTGCCAGCAGCTCGAGCCTAAGGGGGAGCTCCTACGAGCAGTACTTC	CASSSSLRGSSYEQYF
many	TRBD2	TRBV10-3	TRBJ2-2	TGTGCCATCGGTTCTAGCGGAGTGGACACCGGGGAGCTGTTTTTT	CAIGSSGVDTGELFF
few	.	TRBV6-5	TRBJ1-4	TGTGCCAGCAGTTACTCGACGCGCAATGAAAAACTGTTTTTT	CASSYSTRNEKLFF
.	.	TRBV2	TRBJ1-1	TGTGCCAGCTCCCAGGGGCGGGGCACTGAAGCTTTCTTT	CASSQGRGTEAFF
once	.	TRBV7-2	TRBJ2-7	TGTGCCAGCAGCTTAGCTGAAGGGCGGGTCTACTGGGCCTACGAGCAGTACTTC	CASSLAEGRVYWAYEQYF
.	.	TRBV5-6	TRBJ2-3	TGTGCCAGCAGCTTGCGAAATACGCAGTATTTT	CASSLRNTQYF
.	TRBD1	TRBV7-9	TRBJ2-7	TGTGCCAGCAGCTTCTGGGACAGGGACACCTACGAGCAGTACTTC	CASSFWDRDTYEQYF
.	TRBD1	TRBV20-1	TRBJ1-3	TGCAGTGCTAGAGATAGGACAGGGGACGGAAACACCATATATTTT	CSARDRTGDGNTIYF